The rows below give T cell receptor beta chains drawn from one sample of a study of cytomegalovirus exposure and HLA in healthy donors. Assay: immunoSEQ multiplex PCR; the TCRdb copy retains only in-frame clones and omits some. The repertoire holds over 130,000 clones, with 79% as singletons. Sequencing was carried out using PBMCs. All receptors come from a man aged 50 or older in good health and CMV-seropositive. Each CDR3 is given with its conserved first and last residue. The order of the fields is J gene, V gene, D gene, clone size, CDR3 DNA, CDR3 protein. The D gene is left open where the match is weak. Rows may omit the clone size; those that give it use once, few, many or a size class.

j_gene: TRBJ2-3; v_gene: TRBV28; d_gene: TRBD2; abundance: NA; CDR3nt: TGTGCCAGCAGTTCCGCGGGAGTAGGAGATACGCAGTATTTT; CDR3aa: CASSSAGVGDTQYF
j_gene: TRBJ2-3; v_gene: TRBV7-9; d_gene: TRBD1; abundance: few; CDR3nt: TGTGCCAGCAGCGCCCGGGACAGGTACACAGATACGCAGTATTTT; CDR3aa: CASSARDRYTDTQYF
j_gene: TRBJ2-1; v_gene: TRBV6-1; d_gene: NA; abundance: few; CDR3nt: TGTGCCAGCAGTGAACTTGGCCTTGTGGGAGGCTTGAGGAATGAGCAGTTCTTC; CDR3aa: CASSELGLVGGLRNEQFF
j_gene: TRBJ2-2; v_gene: TRBV9; d_gene: NA; abundance: NA; CDR3nt: TGTGCCAGCAGCGTAGTCGGTGGGCTCACCGGGGAGCTGTTTTTT; CDR3aa: CASSVVGGLTGELFF
j_gene: TRBJ2-1; v_gene: TRBV6-5; d_gene: TRBD2; abundance: once; CDR3nt: TGTGCCAGCAGTTACGGGGAGGGGACTGAGCAGTTCTTC; CDR3aa: CASSYGEGTEQFF
j_gene: TRBJ2-7; v_gene: TRBV29-1; d_gene: TRBD2; abundance: once; CDR3nt: TGCAGCGTTTCGGGACTAGCGTCCCAGAGTTTCTACGAGCAGTACTTC; CDR3aa: CSVSGLASQSFYEQYF
j_gene: TRBJ2-3; v_gene: TRBV29-1; d_gene: TRBD2; abundance: NA; CDR3nt: TGCAGCGCCGTAGCGGGCAACCGAGATACGCAGTATTTT; CDR3aa: CSAVAGNRDTQYF
j_gene: TRBJ2-7; v_gene: TRBV20-1; d_gene: NA; abundance: NA; CDR3nt: TGCAGTGCTAGCCCTGGCGGCGAGCAGTACTTC; CDR3aa: CSASPGGEQYF
j_gene: TRBJ2-1; v_gene: TRBV5-5; d_gene: TRBD2; abundance: NA; CDR3nt: TGTGCCAGCAGCTTGGAGAGCGGGAAGCAGTTCTTC; CDR3aa: CASSLESGKQFF
j_gene: TRBJ2-1; v_gene: TRBV28; d_gene: TRBD1; abundance: NA; CDR3nt: TGTGCCAGCACCTCCGGGACAGGGGGCCGGGTCGATGAGCAGTTCTTC; CDR3aa: CASTSGTGGRVDEQFF
j_gene: TRBJ1-2; v_gene: TRBV6-1; d_gene: NA; abundance: NA; CDR3nt: TGTGCCAGCAGTCCCGGTCGACACAGGGAGGGTGGCTACACCTTC; CDR3aa: CASSPGRHREGGYTF
j_gene: TRBJ1-5; v_gene: TRBV18; d_gene: TRBD1; abundance: few; CDR3nt: TGTGCCAGCTCACCTCCCTCTGACAGGGGGGACTCGCCCCAGCATTTT; CDR3aa: CASSPPSDRGDSPQHF
j_gene: TRBJ2-3; v_gene: TRBV28; d_gene: TRBD2; abundance: NA; CDR3nt: TGTGCCAGCAGTTTGGTATCTAGCGGAACAGATACGCAGTATTTT; CDR3aa: CASSLVSSGTDTQYF
j_gene: TRBJ2-1; v_gene: TRBV7-2; d_gene: TRBD2; abundance: NA; CDR3nt: TGTGCCAGCAGCCTTAGCGGGAGGGGACAATGGGAGCAGTTCTTC; CDR3aa: CASSLSGRGQWEQFF
j_gene: TRBJ2-7; v_gene: TRBV5-1; d_gene: TRBD2; abundance: NA; CDR3nt: TGCGCCAGCAGCTCGGACCCGGGACTAGGCGGGTACGAGCAGTACTTC; CDR3aa: CASSSDPGLGGYEQYF
j_gene: TRBJ1-5; v_gene: TRBV28; d_gene: NA; abundance: NA; CDR3nt: TGTGCCAGCAGTCCCAAATGGTGGGGGCTTCGTGGACAGCCCCAGCATTTT; CDR3aa: CASSPKWWGLRGQPQHF
j_gene: TRBJ1-1; v_gene: TRBV6-1; d_gene: NA; abundance: few; CDR3nt: TGTGCCAGCAGTGAAATGGTACGGTCTGAAGCTTTCTTT; CDR3aa: CASSEMVRSEAFF
j_gene: TRBJ1-2; v_gene: TRBV7-8; d_gene: TRBD1; abundance: once; CDR3nt: TGTGCCAGCAGCTTAGTTAAACGTTCGGGACAGGGGAACTATGGCTACACCTTC; CDR3aa: CASSLVKRSGQGNYGYTF
j_gene: TRBJ2-7; v_gene: TRBV11-3; d_gene: NA; abundance: NA; CDR3nt: TGTGCCAGCAGCTCTCGGACAAGTATTGTCCACGAGCAGTACTTC; CDR3aa: CASSSRTSIVHEQYF
j_gene: TRBJ1-2; v_gene: TRBV11-2; d_gene: NA; abundance: NA; CDR3nt: TGTGCCAGCAGCTTCAATGGAGGGCCAAGGTCTGGCTACACCTTC; CDR3aa: CASSFNGGPRSGYTF
j_gene: TRBJ2-5; v_gene: TRBV7-3; d_gene: TRBD2; abundance: NA; CDR3nt: TGTGCCAGCAGCTCGGGACTAGCGGGAGTGCGAGAGACCCAGTACTTC; CDR3aa: CASSSGLAGVRETQYF
j_gene: TRBJ2-1; v_gene: TRBV11-1; d_gene: TRBD2; abundance: NA; CDR3nt: TGTGCCAGCAGTCAGACTAGCGGGTTTAACAATGAGCAGTTCTTC; CDR3aa: CASSQTSGFNNEQFF
j_gene: TRBJ2-7; v_gene: TRBV13; d_gene: TRBD2; abundance: NA; CDR3nt: TGTGCCAGCAGCACCAGGACTAGCGGATCCTACGAGCAGTACTTC; CDR3aa: CASSTRTSGSYEQYF
j_gene: TRBJ2-5; v_gene: TRBV9; d_gene: NA; abundance: NA; CDR3nt: TGTGCCAGCAGCGTAGGTGTTGGCCGGGAGGAGACCCAGTACTTC; CDR3aa: CASSVGVGREETQYF
j_gene: TRBJ2-1; v_gene: TRBV11-2; d_gene: NA; abundance: NA; CDR3nt: TGTGCCAGCAGCTTAGATGGGGACTGGCTAATGGGCAATGAGCAGTTCTTC; CDR3aa: CASSLDGDWLMGNEQFF
j_gene: TRBJ2-5; v_gene: TRBV5-1; d_gene: TRBD1; abundance: NA; CDR3nt: TGCGCCAGCAGCTACCGGGACAGACAAGAGACCCAGTACTTC; CDR3aa: CASSYRDRQETQYF
j_gene: TRBJ1-1; v_gene: TRBV21-1; d_gene: NA; abundance: NA; CDR3nt: TGTGCCAGCAGCAAATGGAGACCAGGGGGGATCGGCACTGAAGCTTTCTTT; CDR3aa: CASSKWRPGGIGTEAFF
j_gene: TRBJ1-1; v_gene: TRBV2; d_gene: NA; abundance: few; CDR3nt: TGTGCCAGCAGTGATATCGCCGGGTCGAACACTGAAGCTTTCTTT; CDR3aa: CASSDIAGSNTEAFF
j_gene: TRBJ1-6; v_gene: TRBV4-1; d_gene: TRBD1; abundance: NA; CDR3nt: TGCGCCAGCAGCCTTAAGGGACAGGATAATTCACCCCTCCACTTT; CDR3aa: CASSLKGQDNSPLHF
j_gene: TRBJ2-1; v_gene: TRBV28; d_gene: NA; abundance: NA; CDR3nt: TGTGCCAGCAGTTTGTCAGGGTCCGGCAATGAGCAGTTCTTC; CDR3aa: CASSLSGSGNEQFF
j_gene: TRBJ2-5; v_gene: TRBV18; d_gene: TRBD1; abundance: few; CDR3nt: TGTGCCAGCTCACTACACGGACAGGGGGCTGGGACCCAGTACTTC; CDR3aa: CASSLHGQGAGTQYF
j_gene: TRBJ1-5; v_gene: TRBV6-1; d_gene: TRBD1; abundance: NA; CDR3nt: TGTGCCAGCAGACAACAGGGGAGTAGCAATCAGCCCCAGCATTTT; CDR3aa: CASRQQGSSNQPQHF
j_gene: TRBJ2-7; v_gene: TRBV27; d_gene: NA; abundance: once; CDR3nt: TGTGCCAGCAGTTTGCGGGGACCCTACGAGCAGTACTTC; CDR3aa: CASSLRGPYEQYF
j_gene: TRBJ1-2; v_gene: TRBV19; d_gene: NA; abundance: NA; CDR3nt: TGTGCCAGTAGTATCTCCTTGAGGGTATCTCTCTATGGCTACACCTTC; CDR3aa: CASSISLRVSLYGYTF
j_gene: TRBJ2-1; v_gene: TRBV5-1; d_gene: NA; abundance: NA; CDR3nt: TGCGCCAGCAGCTTGGCCACAGGACAGAGGCCCCCAAAGGTGGTCTTC; CDR3aa: CASSLATGQRPPKVVF
j_gene: TRBJ2-7; v_gene: TRBV6-5; d_gene: TRBD1; abundance: NA; CDR3nt: TGTGCCAGCAGTTACGAGACAGGGTACGAGCAGTACTTC; CDR3aa: CASSYETGYEQYF
j_gene: TRBJ2-7; v_gene: TRBV27; d_gene: NA; abundance: NA; CDR3nt: TGTGCCAGCAGTTTGGACAGCGGGACCGTACCCTACGAGCAGTACTTC; CDR3aa: CASSLDSGTVPYEQYF
j_gene: TRBJ2-5; v_gene: TRBV5-1; d_gene: TRBD1; abundance: NA; CDR3nt: TGCGCCAGCAGCCTGATGCCGGGACAGGGGGAAGAGACCCAGTACTTC; CDR3aa: CASSLMPGQGEETQYF
j_gene: TRBJ1-5; v_gene: TRBV5-1; d_gene: NA; abundance: NA; CDR3nt: TGCGCCAGCAGCCCAGGGTCGGGCAATCAGCCCCAGCATTTT; CDR3aa: CASSPGSGNQPQHF
j_gene: TRBJ2-7; v_gene: TRBV5-5; d_gene: NA; abundance: once; CDR3nt: TGTGCCAGCAGCTTCGAGGGATTCCCCTACGAGCAGTACTTC; CDR3aa: CASSFEGFPYEQYF
j_gene: TRBJ2-3; v_gene: TRBV14; d_gene: TRBD2; abundance: NA; CDR3nt: TGTGCCAGCAGCATGCTAGCGGGAGATACGCAGTATTTT; CDR3aa: CASSMLAGDTQYF
j_gene: TRBJ1-5; v_gene: TRBV19; d_gene: TRBD1; abundance: NA; CDR3nt: TGTGCCAGTAGTACAAGGACAGGGGGATTTCGCAATCAGCCCCAGCATTTT; CDR3aa: CASSTRTGGFRNQPQHF
j_gene: TRBJ2-2; v_gene: TRBV19; d_gene: NA; abundance: NA; CDR3nt: TGTGCCAGTAGTATAGAGGTGGGGCTAGTCTTGAACACCGGGGAGCTGTTTTTT; CDR3aa: CASSIEVGLVLNTGELFF
j_gene: TRBJ2-7; v_gene: TRBV15; d_gene: NA; abundance: NA; CDR3nt: TGCGCCACCAGCAGAGATTTTGTCACTACCTACGAGCAGTACTTC; CDR3aa: CATSRDFVTTYEQYF
j_gene: TRBJ2-3; v_gene: TRBV2; d_gene: TRBD1; abundance: NA; CDR3nt: TGTGCCAGCAGGAGGGACAGCGGTCGAGATACGCAGTATTTT; CDR3aa: CASRRDSGRDTQYF
j_gene: TRBJ2-7; v_gene: TRBV7-9; d_gene: NA; abundance: NA; CDR3nt: TGTGCCAGCAGCTCTAGGACAGCCAACCTGTACGAGCAGTACTTC; CDR3aa: CASSSRTANLYEQYF
j_gene: TRBJ2-7; v_gene: TRBV14; d_gene: NA; abundance: NA; CDR3nt: TGTGCCAGCAGCCAAGATCACGAGGCGCGGTCAAACTACGAGCAGTACTTC; CDR3aa: CASSQDHEARSNYEQYF
j_gene: TRBJ2-7; v_gene: TRBV2; d_gene: TRBD1; abundance: NA; CDR3nt: TGTGCCAGCAGGTGGACAGGATTCTCCTACGAGCAGTACTTC; CDR3aa: CASRWTGFSYEQYF
j_gene: TRBJ1-2; v_gene: TRBV4-1; d_gene: NA; abundance: NA; CDR3nt: TGCGCCAGCAGCCAAGTTGTCCAATCCCCCAACTATGGCTACACCTTC; CDR3aa: CASSQVVQSPNYGYTF
j_gene: TRBJ2-7; v_gene: TRBV5-4; d_gene: TRBD2; abundance: NA; CDR3nt: TGTGCCAGCAGCCCATGGACTAGCGGGGGCTCCTACGAGCAGTACTTC; CDR3aa: CASSPWTSGGSYEQYF
j_gene: TRBJ2-7; v_gene: TRBV5-1; d_gene: TRBD2; abundance: NA; CDR3nt: TGCGCCAGCAGCTTGCCCGCGGGGGGGTACGAGCAGTACTTC; CDR3aa: CASSLPAGGYEQYF